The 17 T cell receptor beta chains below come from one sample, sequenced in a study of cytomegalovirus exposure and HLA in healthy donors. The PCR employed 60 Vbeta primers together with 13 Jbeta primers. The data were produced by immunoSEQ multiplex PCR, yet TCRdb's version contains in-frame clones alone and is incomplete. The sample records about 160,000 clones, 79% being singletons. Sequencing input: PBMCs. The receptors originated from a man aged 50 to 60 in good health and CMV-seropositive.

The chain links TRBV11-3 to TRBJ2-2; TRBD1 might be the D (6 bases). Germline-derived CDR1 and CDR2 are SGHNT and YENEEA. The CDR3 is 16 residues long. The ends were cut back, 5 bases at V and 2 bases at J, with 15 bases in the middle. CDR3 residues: CASSGNQGTNTGELFF. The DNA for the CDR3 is TGTGCCAGCAGCGGGAACCAGGGGACCAACACCGGGGAGCTGTTTTTT.

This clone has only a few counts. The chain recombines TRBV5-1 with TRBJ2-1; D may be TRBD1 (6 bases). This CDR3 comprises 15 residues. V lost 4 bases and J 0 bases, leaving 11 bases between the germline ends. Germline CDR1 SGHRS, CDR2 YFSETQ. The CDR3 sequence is CASSPDRSSYNEQFF. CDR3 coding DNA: TGCGCCAGCAGCCCGGACAGAAGCTCCTACAATGAGCAGTTCTTC.

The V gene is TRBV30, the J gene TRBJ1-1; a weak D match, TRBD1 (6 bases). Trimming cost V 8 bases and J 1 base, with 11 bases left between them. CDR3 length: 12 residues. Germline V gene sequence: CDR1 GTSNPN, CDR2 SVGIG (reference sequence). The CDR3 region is CARKQGNTEAFF. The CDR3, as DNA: TGTGCCCGCAAACAGGGGAACACTGAAGCTTTCTTT.

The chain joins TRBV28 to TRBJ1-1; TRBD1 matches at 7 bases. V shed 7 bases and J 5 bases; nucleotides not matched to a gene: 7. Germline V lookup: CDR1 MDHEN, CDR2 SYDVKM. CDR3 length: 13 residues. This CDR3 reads CASTLTGTTEAFF. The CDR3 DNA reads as TGTGCCAGCACCTTGACAGGGACGACTGAAGCTTTCTTT.

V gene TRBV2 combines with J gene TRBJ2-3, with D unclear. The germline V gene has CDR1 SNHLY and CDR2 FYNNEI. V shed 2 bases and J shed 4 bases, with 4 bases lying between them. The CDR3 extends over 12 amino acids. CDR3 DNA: TGTGCCAGCAGTGAACTCGCAGATACGCAGTATTTT. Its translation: CASSELADTQYF. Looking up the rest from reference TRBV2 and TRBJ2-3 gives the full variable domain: EPEVTQTPSHQVTQMGQEVILRCVPISNHLYFYWYRQILGQKVEFLVSFYNNEISEKSEIFDDQFSVERPDGSNFTLKIRSTKLEDSAMYFCASSELADTQYFGPGTRLTVL.

CDR3 in DNA: TGTGCCAGCAGCTCCTCACCCGGGACAGGGGTCGGCTACACCTTC. Its translation: CASSSSPGTGVGYTF. The chain carries TRBV7-3 and TRBJ1-2, with 10 positions matching TRBD1. The CDR3 spans 15 residues. Germline CDR1 is SGHTA and CDR2 is FQGTGA. Trimming took 4 bases from V and 8 from J; bases not matched to a gene: 10.

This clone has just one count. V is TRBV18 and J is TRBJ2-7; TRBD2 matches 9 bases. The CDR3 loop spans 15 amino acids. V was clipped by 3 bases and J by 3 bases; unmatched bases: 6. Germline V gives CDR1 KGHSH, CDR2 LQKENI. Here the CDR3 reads CASSPGLASVYEQYF. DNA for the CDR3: TGTGCCAGCTCACCGGGACTAGCATCGGTCTACGAGCAGTACTTC.

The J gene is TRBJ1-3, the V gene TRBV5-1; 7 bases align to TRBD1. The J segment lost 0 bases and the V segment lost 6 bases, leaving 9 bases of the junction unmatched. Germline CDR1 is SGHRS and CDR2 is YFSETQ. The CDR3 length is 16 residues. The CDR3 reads CASTRQGLLSGNTIYF. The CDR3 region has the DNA TGCGCCAGCACCAGACAGGGCCTTCTCTCTGGAAACACCATATATTTT.

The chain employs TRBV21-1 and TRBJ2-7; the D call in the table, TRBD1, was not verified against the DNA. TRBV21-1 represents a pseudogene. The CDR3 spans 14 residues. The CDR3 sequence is CASSEEQGTYEQYF. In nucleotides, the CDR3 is TGTGCCAGCAGCGAAGAACAGGGTACCTACGAGCAGTACTTC.

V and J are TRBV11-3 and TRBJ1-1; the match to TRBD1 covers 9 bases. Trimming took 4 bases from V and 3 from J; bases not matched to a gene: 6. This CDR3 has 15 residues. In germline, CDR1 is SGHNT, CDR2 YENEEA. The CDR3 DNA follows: TGTGCCAGCAGCTCTCGGACAGGGGCGGACACTGAAGCTTTCTTT. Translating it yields CASSSRTGADTEAFF. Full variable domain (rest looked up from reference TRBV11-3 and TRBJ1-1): EAGVVQSPRYKIIEKKQPVAFWCNPISGHNTLYWYLQNLGQGPELLIRYENEEAVDDSQLPKDRFSAERLKGVDSTLKIQPAELGDSAVYLCASSSRTGADTEAFFGQGTRLTVV.

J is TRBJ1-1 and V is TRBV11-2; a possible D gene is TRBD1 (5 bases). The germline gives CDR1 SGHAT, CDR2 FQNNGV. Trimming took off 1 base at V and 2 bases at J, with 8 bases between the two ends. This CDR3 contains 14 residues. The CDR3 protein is CASSLVGGNTEAFF. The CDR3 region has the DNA TGTGCCAGCAGCTTAGTGGGGGGTAACACTGAAGCTTTCTTT.

The CDR3 protein is CASSADRNYGYTF. Here the CDR3 DNA reads TGCGCCAGCAGCGCCGACAGAAACTATGGCTACACCTTC. The rearrangement joins TRBV5-1 to TRBJ1-2, with a tentative D call TRBD1 (5 bases). CDR1 SGHRS and CDR2 YFSETQ come from the germline V gene. The CDR3 runs 13 residues. V shed 4 bases and J shed 2 bases, with 9 bases lying between them.

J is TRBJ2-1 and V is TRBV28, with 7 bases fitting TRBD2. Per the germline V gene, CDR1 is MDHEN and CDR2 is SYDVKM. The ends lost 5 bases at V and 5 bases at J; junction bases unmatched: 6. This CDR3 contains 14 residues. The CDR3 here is CASSRPGLNNEQFF. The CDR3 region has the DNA TGTGCCAGCAGTCGACCGGGACTAAACAATGAGCAGTTCTTC.

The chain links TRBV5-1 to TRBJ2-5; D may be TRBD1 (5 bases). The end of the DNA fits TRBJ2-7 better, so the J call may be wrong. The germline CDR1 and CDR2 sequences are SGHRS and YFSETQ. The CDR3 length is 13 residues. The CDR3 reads CATMEQGRSEQYF. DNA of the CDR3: TGCGCCACTATGGAGCAGGGTCGCAGCGAGCAGTACTTC.

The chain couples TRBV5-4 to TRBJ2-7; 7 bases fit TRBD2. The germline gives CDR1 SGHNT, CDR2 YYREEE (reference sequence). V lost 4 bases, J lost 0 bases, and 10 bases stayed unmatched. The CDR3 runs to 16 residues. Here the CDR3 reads CASSNRLAVRSYEQYF. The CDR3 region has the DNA TGTGCCAGCAGCAACCGGCTAGCGGTACGCTCCTACGAGCAGTACTTC.

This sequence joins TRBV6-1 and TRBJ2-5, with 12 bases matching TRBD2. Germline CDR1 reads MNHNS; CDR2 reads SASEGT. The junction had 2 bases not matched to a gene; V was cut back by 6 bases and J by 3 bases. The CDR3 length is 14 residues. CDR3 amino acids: CASSRTSGEETQYF. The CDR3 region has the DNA TGTGCCAGCAGCCGGACTAGCGGGGAAGAGACCCAGTACTTC.

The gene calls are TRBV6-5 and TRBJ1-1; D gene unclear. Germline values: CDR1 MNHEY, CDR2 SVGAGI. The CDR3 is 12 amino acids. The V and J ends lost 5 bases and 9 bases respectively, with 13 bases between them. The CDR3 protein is CASSGPAVKAFF. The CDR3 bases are TGTGCCAGCAGTGGCCCGGCGGTTAAAGCTTTCTTT.